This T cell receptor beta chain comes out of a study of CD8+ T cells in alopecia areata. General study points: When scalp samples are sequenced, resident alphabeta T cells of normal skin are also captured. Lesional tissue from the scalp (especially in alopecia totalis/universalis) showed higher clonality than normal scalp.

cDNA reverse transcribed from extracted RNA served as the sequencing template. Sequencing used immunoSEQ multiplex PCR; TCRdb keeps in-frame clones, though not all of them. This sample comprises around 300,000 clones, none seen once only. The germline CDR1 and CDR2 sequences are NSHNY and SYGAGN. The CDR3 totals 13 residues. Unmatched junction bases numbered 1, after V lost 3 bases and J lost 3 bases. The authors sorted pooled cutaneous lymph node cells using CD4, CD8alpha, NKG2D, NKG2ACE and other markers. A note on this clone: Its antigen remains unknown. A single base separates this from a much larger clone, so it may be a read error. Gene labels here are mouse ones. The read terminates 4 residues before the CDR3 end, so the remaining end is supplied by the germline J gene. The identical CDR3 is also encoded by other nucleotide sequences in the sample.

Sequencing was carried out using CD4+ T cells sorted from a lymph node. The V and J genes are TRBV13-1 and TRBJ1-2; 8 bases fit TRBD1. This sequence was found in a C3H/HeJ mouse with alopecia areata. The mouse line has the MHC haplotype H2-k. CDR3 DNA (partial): TGTGCCAGCAGTGCAGGGGGCGACTCC. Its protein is CASSAGGDS. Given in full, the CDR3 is CASSAGGDSDYTF.